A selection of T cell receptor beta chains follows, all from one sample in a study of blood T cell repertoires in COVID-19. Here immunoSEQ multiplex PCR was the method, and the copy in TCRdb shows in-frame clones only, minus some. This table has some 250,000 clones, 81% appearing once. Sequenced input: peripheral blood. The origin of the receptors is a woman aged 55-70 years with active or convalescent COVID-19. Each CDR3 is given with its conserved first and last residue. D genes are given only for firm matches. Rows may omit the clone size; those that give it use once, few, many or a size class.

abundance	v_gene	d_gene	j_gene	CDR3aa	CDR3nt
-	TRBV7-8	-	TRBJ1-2	CASSPVSRGYTF	TGTGCCAGCAGCCCCGTCTCGAGGGGCTACACCTTC
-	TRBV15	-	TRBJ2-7	CATSRYRTSPYEQYF	TGTGCCACCAGCAGATATAGGACATCCCCCTACGAGCAGTACTTC
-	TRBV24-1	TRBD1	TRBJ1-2	CATPEDRGRFGYGYTF	TGTGCCACCCCCGAGGACAGGGGGCGATTTGGGTATGGCTACACCTTC
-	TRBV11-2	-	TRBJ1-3	CASRVTGSGNTIYF	TGTGCCAGCAGGGTTACAGGGTCTGGAAACACCATATATTTT
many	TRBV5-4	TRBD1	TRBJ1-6	CASSPGTGTSPLHF	TGTGCCAGCAGCCCCGGGACAGGGACTTCACCCCTCCACTTT
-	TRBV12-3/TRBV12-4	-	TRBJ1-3	CASRQNSGNTIYF	TGTGCCAGCCGACAGAACTCTGGAAACACCATATATTTT
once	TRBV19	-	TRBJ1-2	CASSIAGNGYTF	TGTGCCAGTAGTATAGCAGGGAATGGCTACACCTTC
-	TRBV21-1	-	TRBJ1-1	CASSNSEAAREAFF	TGTGCCAGCAGCAACTCGGAGGCAGCCAGAGAAGCTTTCTTT
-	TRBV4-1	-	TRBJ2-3	CASSQTGGRTDTQYF	TGCGCCAGCAGCCAGACAGGAGGTCGCACAGATACGCAGTATTTT
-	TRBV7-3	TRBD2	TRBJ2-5	CASSLGTSGPQETQYF	TGTGCCAGCAGCTTAGGGACTAGCGGGCCACAAGAGACCCAGTACTTC
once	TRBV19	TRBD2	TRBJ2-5	CASSMTSGGSETQYF	TGTGCCAGTAGTATGACTAGCGGGGGGTCGGAGACCCAGTACTTC
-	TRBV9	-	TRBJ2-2	CASSVGHLNTGELFF	TGTGCCAGCAGCGTAGGACACCTGAACACCGGGGAGCTGTTTTTT
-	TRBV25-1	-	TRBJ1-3	CASRSSGSGNTIYF	TGTGCCAGCAGAAGTAGCGGGTCTGGAAACACCATATATTTT
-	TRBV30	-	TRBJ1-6	CAWSVGSSRTPLHF	TGTGCCTGGAGTGTGGGGAGTTCCAGGACACCCCTCCACTTT
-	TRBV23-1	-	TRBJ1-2	CASGLQAAVNYGYTF	TGCGCCAGCGGTCTTCAGGCAGCCGTAAACTATGGCTACACCTTC
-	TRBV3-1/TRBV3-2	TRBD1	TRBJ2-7	CASSPWKDRGLYEQYF	TGTGCCAGCAGCCCATGGAAGGACAGGGGGCTCTACGAGCAGTACTTC
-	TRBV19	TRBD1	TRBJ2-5	CASSDTGGLPETQYF	TGTGCCAGTAGTGATACAGGGGGTTTACCGGAGACCCAGTACTTC
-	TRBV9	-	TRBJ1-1	CASSKNAGPRVTEAFF	TGTGCCAGCAGCAAAAACGCGGGACCGAGGGTCACTGAAGCTTTCTTT
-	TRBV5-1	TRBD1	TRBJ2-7	CASSFDREYEQYF	TGCGCCAGCAGCTTCGACAGGGAGTACGAGCAGTACTTC
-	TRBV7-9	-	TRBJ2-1	CASSSILRDPEQFF	TGTGCCAGCAGCTCCATTCTCAGGGATCCTGAGCAGTTCTTC
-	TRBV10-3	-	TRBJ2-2	CAISETMGSTGELFF	TGTGCCATCAGTGAGACGATGGGGAGCACCGGGGAGCTGTTTTTT
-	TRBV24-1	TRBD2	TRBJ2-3	CATSDFHSGASDTQYF	TGTGCCACCAGTGATTTCCATAGCGGGGCCTCAGATACGCAGTATTTT
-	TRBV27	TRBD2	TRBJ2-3	CASSLLVSSGSTQYF	TGTGCCAGCAGTTTACTAGTATCCAGCGGGAGTACGCAGTATTTT
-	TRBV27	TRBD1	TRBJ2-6	CASSTTPGQFSGANVLTF	TGTGCCAGCAGTACAACGCCGGGACAGTTCTCTGGGGCCAACGTCCTGACTTTC
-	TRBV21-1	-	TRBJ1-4	CASSKGQGPPGLNEKLFF	TGTGCCAGCAGCAAGGGACAGGGCCCACCCGGGCTTAATGAAAAACTGTTTTTT
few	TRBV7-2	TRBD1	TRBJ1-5	CASSLGTGTSNSNQPQHF	TGTGCCAGCAGCTTGGGGACAGGAACCTCCAATAGCAATCAGCCCCAGCATTTT
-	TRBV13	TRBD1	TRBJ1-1	CASSFDRATNTEAFF	TGTGCCAGCAGCTTCGACAGGGCCACCAACACTGAAGCTTTCTTT
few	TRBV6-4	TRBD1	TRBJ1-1	CASSEQGGTEAFF	TGTGCCAGCAGTGAACAGGGGGGCACTGAAGCTTTCTTT
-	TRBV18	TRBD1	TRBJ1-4	CASSPMGTGGEKLFF	TGTGCCAGCTCACCAATGGGGACAGGGGGTGAAAAACTGTTTTTT
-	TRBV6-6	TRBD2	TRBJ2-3	CASSLTTSGGSTDTQYF	TGTGCCAGCAGTCTAACGACTAGCGGGGGCTCCACAGATACGCAGTATTTT
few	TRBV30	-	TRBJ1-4	CAWSVLGDTAIGVGEKLFF	TGTGCCTGGAGTGTACTTGGGGACACGGCCATCGGGGTAGGTGAAAAACTGTTTTTT
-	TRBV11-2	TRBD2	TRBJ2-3	CASSLLAASTDTQYF	TGTGCCAGCAGCTTACTAGCGGCTAGCACAGATACGCAGTATTTT
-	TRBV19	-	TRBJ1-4	CASSSSPGWGLFF	TGTGCCAGTAGTTCCTCGCCCGGCTGGGGGCTTTTTTTT
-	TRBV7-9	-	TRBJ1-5	CASSTDFATYSNQPQHF	TGTGCCAGCAGCACCGACTTTGCGACTTATAGCAATCAGCCCCAGCATTTT
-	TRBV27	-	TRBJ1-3	CASSLSIARSTIYF	TGTGCCAGCAGTTTATCGATTGCCCGGAGCACCATATATTTT
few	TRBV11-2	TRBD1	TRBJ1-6	CASSRYRGNPPLYNSPLHF	TGTGCCAGCAGCCGATACAGGGGAAATCCGCCCCTTTATAATTCACCCCTCCACTTT
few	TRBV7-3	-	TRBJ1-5	CASSPTGSQPQHF	TGTGCCAGCAGCCCTACAGGAAGCCAGCCCCAGCATTTT
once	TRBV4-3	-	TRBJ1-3	CASSQDGGSGNTIYF	TGCGCCAGCAGCCAAGACGGGGGGTCTGGAAACACCATATATTTT
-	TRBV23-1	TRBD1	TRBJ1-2	CASSHGPGQGYYGYTF	TGCGCCAGCAGTCACGGTCCGGGACAGGGATATTATGGCTACACCTTC
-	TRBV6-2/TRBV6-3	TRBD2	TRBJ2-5	CASSSLAGPQETQYF	TGTGCCAGCAGTTCCCTAGCGGGGCCCCAAGAGACCCAGTACTTC
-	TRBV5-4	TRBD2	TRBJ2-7	CASRESGAGEQYF	TGTGCCAGCAGAGAGAGCGGGGCGGGAGAGCAGTACTTC
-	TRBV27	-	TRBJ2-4	CATATQGRDSLAKNIQYF	TGTGCCACCGCCACACAGGGGCGGGACAGCCTAGCCAAAAACATTCAGTACTTC
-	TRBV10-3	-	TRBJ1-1	CAISDTLNTEAFF	TGTGCCATCAGCGACACGCTGAACACTGAAGCTTTCTTT
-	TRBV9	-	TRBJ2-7	CASSGTAYEQYF	TGTGCCAGCAGCGGGACAGCCTACGAGCAGTACTTC
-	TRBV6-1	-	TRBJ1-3	CASSDLTPGASGNTIYF	TGTGCCAGCAGTGATCTGACCCCTGGGGCGTCTGGAAACACCATATATTTT
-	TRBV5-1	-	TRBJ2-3	CASTSSPGTDTQYF	TGCGCCAGCACCTCCTCCCCGGGCACAGATACGCAGTATTTT
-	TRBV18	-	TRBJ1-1	CASSPGVGSTEAFF	TGTGCCAGCTCCCCCGGGGTAGGGAGCACTGAAGCTTTCTTT